A single sample is the source of the 17 T cell receptor beta chains below, sequenced in a study of CD8+ T cells in alopecia areata. Extracted RNA was reverse transcribed, and the resulting cDNA served as sequencing template. Using immunoSEQ multiplex PCR, the repertoire was profiled, and TCRdb retains in-frame clones only, with some absent. The sample contains about 180,000 clones, 59% of which appear only once. The starting material was CD4+ T cells sorted from blood, obtained at week 0. The source of these receptors is a human donor with alopecia areata.

V usage is TRBV29-1 and J usage is TRBJ1-1; TRBD1 might be the D (6 bases). This CDR3 region has 13 residues. The germline V and J ends were trimmed by 2 bases and 4 bases, with 11 bases remaining between them. Germline V gene data show CDR1 as SQVTM and CDR2 as ANQGSEA. CDR3 in DNA: TGCAGCGTTGAACAGGGGCCCGGCACTGAAGCTTTCTTT. It translates to CSVEQGPGTEAFF.

This clone was seen only a few times. The rearrangement uses TRBV29-1 and TRBJ1-1; D call uncertain. Trimming removed 6 bases from V and 10 bases from J, with 18 bases in between. The CDR3 spans 12 residues. The germline gives CDR1 SQVTM, CDR2 ANQGSEA. CDR3 protein: CSVALMASSAFF. DNA for the CDR3: TGCAGCGTGGCCCTAATGGCCAGCTCAGCTTTCTTT.

The chain joins TRBV15 to TRBJ2-5, with 15 bases fitting TRBD2. CDR1 and CDR2 (germline): LNHNV, YYDKDF (reference sequence). V dropped 2 bases and J dropped 4; count of bases not matched to a gene: 2. This CDR3 has 16 residues. CDR3 sequence reads: CATSRSGLAGGETQYF. The CDR3 region has the DNA TGTGCCACCAGCAGATCGGGACTAGCGGGGGGAGAGACCCAGTACTTC.

This sequence joins TRBV11-2 and TRBJ1-2; no clear D gene. The CDR3 totals 14 residues. The germline V gene encodes CDR1 SGHAT and CDR2 FQNNGV. V lost 0 bases and J 6 bases, leaving 11 bases between the germline ends. In DNA form, the CDR3 reads TGTGCCAGCAGCTTAGATCTTGGCAGCCATGGCTACACCTTC. This gives the protein CASSLDLGSHGYTF.

The V gene is TRBV5-1, the J gene TRBJ2-2, with a weak D call TRBD1 (5 bases). Trimming removed 1 base at V and 1 base at J, with 8 bases between. Germline V gene lookup returns CDR1 SGHRS and CDR2 YFSETQ. The CDR3 loop spans 15 amino acids. This chain's CDR3 is CASSLRTGNTGELFF. The CDR3 DNA follows: TGCGCCAGCAGCTTGAGAACAGGGAACACCGGGGAGCTGTTTTTT.

This clone showed up just once. V usage is TRBV11-2 and J usage is TRBJ2-1; no definite D call. The CDR3 consists of 16 residues. Germline V lookup: CDR1 SGHAT, CDR2 FQNNGV. Trimming removed 5 bases from V and 2 bases from J, with 16 bases in between. CDR3 bases: TGTGCCAGCAGCACGCACGCCACCGCGCCCTACAATGAGCAGTTCTTC. It encodes CASSTHATAPYNEQFF.

The chain links TRBV5-6 to TRBJ1-6, with a weak D call TRBD1 (6 bases). V was shortened by 4 bases and J by 7 bases, with 12 bases between the two germline ends. In germline, CDR1 is SGHDT, CDR2 YYEEEE. The CDR3 extends over 14 amino acids. CDR3 bases: TGTGCCAGCAGCGTAGGGCAGGGGAATTCACCCCTCCACTTT. This encodes CASSVGQGNSPLHF.

This clone was detected once. The V call is TRBV9, the J call TRBJ2-5; D may be TRBD1 (5 bases). Germline assignment: CDR1 SGDLS and CDR2 YYNGEE. V was shortened by 5 bases and J by 5 bases, with 16 bases between the two germline ends. CDR3 length equals 14 residues. The CDR3 loop reads CASSPGWGLETQYF. CDR3 DNA: TGTGCCAGCAGTCCAGGGTGGGGTTTGGAGACCCAGTACTTC.

The rearrangement uses TRBV29-1 and TRBJ2-4; D may be TRBD1 or TRBD2 (6 bases each). The V end was cut by 6 bases, the J end by 1 base, with 16 bases between. Germline CDR1 SQVTM, CDR2 ANQGSEA. CDR3 length: 15 residues. As DNA, the CDR3 is TGCAGCGTCCGAGGGGGGACCTCGGCCAAAAACATTCAGTACTTC. Amino acids: CSVRGGTSAKNIQYF. The complete variable domain, with remaining parts taken from reference TRBV29-1 and TRBJ2-4, reads SAVISQKPSRDICQRGTSLTIQCQVDSQVTMMFWYRQQPGQSLTLIATANQGSEATYESGFVIDKFPISRPNLTFSTLTVSNMSPEDSSIYLCSVRGGTSAKNIQYFGAGTRLSVL.

This rearrangement joins TRBV7-9 to TRBJ2-3; 9 positions match TRBD2. The CDR3 covers 12 residues. Germline values: CDR1 SEHNR, CDR2 FQNEAQ (reference sequence). V lost 5 bases to trimming and J lost 6 bases; unmatched junction nucleotides: 0. The CDR3 region is CASSTSGDTQYF. The CDR3 bases are TGTGCCAGCAGCACTAGCGGGGATACGCAGTATTTT. Supplemented by reference TRBV7-9 and TRBJ2-3, the full variable domain reads DTGVSQNPRHKITKRGQNVTFRCDPISEHNRLYWYRQTLGQGPEFLTYFQNEAQLEKSRLLSDRFSAERPKGSFSTLEIQRTEQGDSAMYLCASSTSGDTQYFGPGTRLTVL.

This CDR3 reads CASSLGPGRQETQYF. The CDR3 DNA reads TGTGCCAGCAGCTTAGGACCAGGGCGTCAAGAGACCCAGTACTTC. The chain recombines TRBV7-2 with TRBJ2-5, with D perhaps matching TRBD1 (5 bases). The CDR3 covers 15 residues. The germline V gene has CDR1 SGHTA and CDR2 FQGNSA. Deletions cut 1 base from V and 2 bases from J, with 11 bases between.

V usage is TRBV18 and J usage is TRBJ2-3, with 11 bases fitting TRBD1. The V gene end was trimmed by 3 bases and the J gene end by 1 base; junction bases not matched to a gene: 3. This CDR3 spans 16 amino acids. In germline, CDR1 is KGHSH, CDR2 LQKENI. The DNA of the CDR3 is TGTGCCAGCTCACCGAGGGACAGGGGGGGCACAGATACGCAGTATTTT. Its translation is CASSPRDRGGTDTQYF.

The chain is built from TRBV13 and TRBJ2-1; 13 bases line up with TRBD2. V lost 5 bases, J lost 15 bases, and 7 bases stayed unmatched. From germline, CDR1 is PRHDT and CDR2 FYEKMQ (reference sequence). This CDR3 has 13 residues. DNA of the CDR3: TGTGCCAGCAGCCCACGGACTAGCGGGGGCGCGTTCTTC. It is translated as CASSPRTSGGAFF.

The chain carries TRBV30 and TRBJ2-7, with 10 bases fitting TRBD1. Germline CDR1 is GTSNPN and CDR2 is SVGIG (reference sequence). This CDR3 region has 15 residues. V lost 2 bases, J lost 5 bases, and 9 bases stayed unmatched. The CDR3 here is CAWSLSRDRGHEQYF. In DNA form, the CDR3 reads TGTGCCTGGAGTCTCTCGAGGGACAGGGGCCACGAGCAGTACTTC.

V and J are TRBV7-9 and TRBJ2-2; possible D gene TRBD2, 5 bases. The CDR3 runs 15 residues. V dropped 2 bases and J dropped 2 bases, with 9 bases sitting between them. Germline assignment: CDR1 SEHNR and CDR2 FQNEAQ (reference sequence). This CDR3 is CASSLRGSNTGELFF. In DNA, the CDR3 is TGTGCCAGCAGCTTACGGGGTAGCAACACCGGGGAGCTGTTTTTT.

The chain recombines TRBV4-1 with TRBJ1-5; D might be TRBD1 (5 bases). Trimming stripped 0 bases from V and 0 bases from J, with 9 bases between. Germline-derived CDR1 and CDR2 are MGHRA and YSYEKL. The CDR3 runs to 16 residues. As DNA, the CDR3 is TGCGCCAGCAGCCAAGATCTGGGGGGTAGCAATCAGCCCCAGCATTTT. Amino acid sequence: CASSQDLGGSNQPQHF.

The genes are TRBV30 and TRBJ1-2; D remains unclear. The CDR3 consists of 11 residues. V lost 1 base, J lost 8 bases, and 8 bases lay in between. Germline V lookup: CDR1 GTSNPN, CDR2 SVGIG (reference sequence). CDR3 coding DNA: TGTGCCTGGAGTGGAGCTGCGGGCTACACCTTC. Translated: CAWSGAAGYTF.